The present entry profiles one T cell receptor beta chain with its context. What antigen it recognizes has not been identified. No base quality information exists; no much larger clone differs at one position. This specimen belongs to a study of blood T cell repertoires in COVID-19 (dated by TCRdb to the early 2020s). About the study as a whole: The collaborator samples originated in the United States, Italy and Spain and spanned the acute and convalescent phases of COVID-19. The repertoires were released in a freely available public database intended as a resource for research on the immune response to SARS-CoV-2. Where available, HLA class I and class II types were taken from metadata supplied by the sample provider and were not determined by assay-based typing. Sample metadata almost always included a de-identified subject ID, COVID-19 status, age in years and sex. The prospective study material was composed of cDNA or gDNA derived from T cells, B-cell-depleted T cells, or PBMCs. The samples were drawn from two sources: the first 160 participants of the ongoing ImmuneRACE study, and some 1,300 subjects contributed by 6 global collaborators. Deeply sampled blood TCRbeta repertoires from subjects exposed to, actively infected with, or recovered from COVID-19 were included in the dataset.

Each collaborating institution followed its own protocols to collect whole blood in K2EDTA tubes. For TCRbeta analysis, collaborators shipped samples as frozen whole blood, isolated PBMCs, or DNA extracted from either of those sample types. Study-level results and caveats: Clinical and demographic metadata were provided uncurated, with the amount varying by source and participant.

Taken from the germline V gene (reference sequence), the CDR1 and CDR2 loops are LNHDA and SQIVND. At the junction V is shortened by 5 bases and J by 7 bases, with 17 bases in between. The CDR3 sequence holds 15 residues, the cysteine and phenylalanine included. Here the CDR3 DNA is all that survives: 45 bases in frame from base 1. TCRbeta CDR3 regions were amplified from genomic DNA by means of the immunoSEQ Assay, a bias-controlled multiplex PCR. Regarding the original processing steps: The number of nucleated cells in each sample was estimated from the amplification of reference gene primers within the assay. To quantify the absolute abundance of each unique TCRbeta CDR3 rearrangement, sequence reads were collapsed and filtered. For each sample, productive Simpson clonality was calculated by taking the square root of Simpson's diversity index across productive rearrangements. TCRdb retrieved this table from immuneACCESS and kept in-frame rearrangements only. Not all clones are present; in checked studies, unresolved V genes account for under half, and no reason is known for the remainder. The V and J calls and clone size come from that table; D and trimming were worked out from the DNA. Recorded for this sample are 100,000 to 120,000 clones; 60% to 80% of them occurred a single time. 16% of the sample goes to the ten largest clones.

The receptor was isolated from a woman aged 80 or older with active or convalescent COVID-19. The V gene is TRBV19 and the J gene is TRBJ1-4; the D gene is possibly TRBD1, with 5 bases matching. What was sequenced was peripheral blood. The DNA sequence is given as TGTGCCAGTAGTCCAGGTTGGGGCTCTGGTGAAAAACTGTTTTTT. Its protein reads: CASSPGWGSGEKLFF.